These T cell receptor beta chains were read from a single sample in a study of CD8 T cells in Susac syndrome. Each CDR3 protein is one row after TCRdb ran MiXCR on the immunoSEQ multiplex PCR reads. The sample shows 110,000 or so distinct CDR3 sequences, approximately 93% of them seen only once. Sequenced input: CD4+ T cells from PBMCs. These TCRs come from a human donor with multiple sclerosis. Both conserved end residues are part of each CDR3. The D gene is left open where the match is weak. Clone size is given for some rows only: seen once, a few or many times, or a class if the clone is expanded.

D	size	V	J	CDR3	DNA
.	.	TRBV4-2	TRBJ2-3	CASSQEPRPFTDTQYF	TGTGCCAGCAGCCAAGAACCTCGGCCTTTCACAGATACGCAGTATTTT
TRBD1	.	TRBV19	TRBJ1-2	CASSIETGANYGYTF	TGTGCCAGTAGTATAGAGACAGGGGCTAACTATGGCTACACCTTC
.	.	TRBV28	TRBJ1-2	CASRSPQGSWNGYTF	TGTGCCAGCAGAAGTCCTCAGGGGTCTTGGAATGGCTACACCTTC
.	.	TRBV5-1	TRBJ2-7	CASSLDMGDGDEQYF	TGCGCCAGCAGCTTGGATATGGGGGACGGGGACGAGCAGTACTTC
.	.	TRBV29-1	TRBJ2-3	CSVVVGLTQYF	TGCAGCGTTGTTGTCGGGCTTACGCAGTATTTT
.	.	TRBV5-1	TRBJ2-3	CASSPTRGSADTQYF	TGCGCCAGCAGCCCAACAAGGGGGTCGGCAGATACGCAGTATTTT
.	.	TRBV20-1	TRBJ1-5	CSARDQKGGQPQHF	TGCAGTGCTAGAGATCAGAAGGGAGGGCAGCCCCAGCATTTT
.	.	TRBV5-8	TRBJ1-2	CASSLTGGFGYGYTF	TGTGCCAGCAGCTTGACCGGGGGCTTCGGATATGGCTACACCTTC
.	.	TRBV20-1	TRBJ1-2	CSARQENNYGYTF	TGCAGCGCAAGGCAGGAGAATAACTATGGCTACACCTTC
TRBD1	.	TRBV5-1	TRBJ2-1	CASSPGQEFSYNEQFF	TGCGCCAGCAGCCCGGGACAGGAGTTCTCCTACAATGAGCAGTTCTTC
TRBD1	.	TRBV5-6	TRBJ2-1	CASSLGQGPLSYNEQFF	TGTGCCAGCAGCTTGGGACAGGGACCGCTATCCTACAATGAGCAGTTCTTC
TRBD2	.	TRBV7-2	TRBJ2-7	CASSFASGGEISSYEQYF	TGTGCCAGCAGCTTTGCTAGCGGGGGAGAGATCAGCTCCTACGAGCAGTACTTC
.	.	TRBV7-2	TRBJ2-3	CASSRRYPSTDTQYF	TGTGCCAGCAGCCGACGGTACCCTAGCACAGATACGCAGTATTTT
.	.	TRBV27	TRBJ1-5	CASREWGNSNQPQHF	TGTGCCAGCCGCGAGTGGGGGAATAGCAATCAGCCCCAGCATTTT
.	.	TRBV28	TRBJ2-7	CASTDYSYEQYF	TGTGCCAGCACGGATTACTCCTACGAGCAGTACTTC
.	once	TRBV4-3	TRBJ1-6	CASSQDYQGQNSPLHF	TGCGCCAGCAGCCAAGATTACCAGGGCCAGAATTCACCCCTCCACTTT
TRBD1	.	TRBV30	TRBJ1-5	CAWSRTGSGPQHF	TGTGCCTGGAGTCGGACAGGGTCGGGGCCCCAGCATTTT
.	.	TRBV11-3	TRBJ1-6	CASSQGRAPLHF	TGTGCCAGCAGTCAGGGTCGGGCACCCCTCCACTTT
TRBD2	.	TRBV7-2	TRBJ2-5	CASRPSGGKTQYF	TGTGCCAGCAGACCCAGCGGGGGCAAGACCCAGTACTTC
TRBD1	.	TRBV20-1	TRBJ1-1	CSATDRAATEAFF	TGCAGCGCTACCGACAGGGCGGCCACTGAAGCTTTCTTT
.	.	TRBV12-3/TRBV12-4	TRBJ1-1	CASSPGSEAFF	TGTGCCAGCAGTCCCGGGAGTGAAGCTTTCTTT
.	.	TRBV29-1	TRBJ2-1	CSVERGPNNEQFF	TGCAGCGTTGAAAGGGGTCCAAACAATGAGCAGTTCTTC
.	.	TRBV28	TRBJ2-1	CASSFSWARQFF	TGTGCCAGCAGTTTTTCATGGGCCCGGCAGTTCTTC
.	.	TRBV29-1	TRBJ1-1	CSDRGGNTEAFF	TGCAGCGACCGAGGGGGTAACACTGAAGCTTTCTTT
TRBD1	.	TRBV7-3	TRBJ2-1	CASSPRTGGIDEQFF	TGTGCCAGCAGCCCTCGGACAGGGGGGATCGATGAGCAGTTCTTC
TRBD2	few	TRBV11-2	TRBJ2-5	CASSLGLAGDQETQYF	TGTGCCAGCAGTTTGGGACTAGCGGGGGACCAAGAGACCCAGTACTTC